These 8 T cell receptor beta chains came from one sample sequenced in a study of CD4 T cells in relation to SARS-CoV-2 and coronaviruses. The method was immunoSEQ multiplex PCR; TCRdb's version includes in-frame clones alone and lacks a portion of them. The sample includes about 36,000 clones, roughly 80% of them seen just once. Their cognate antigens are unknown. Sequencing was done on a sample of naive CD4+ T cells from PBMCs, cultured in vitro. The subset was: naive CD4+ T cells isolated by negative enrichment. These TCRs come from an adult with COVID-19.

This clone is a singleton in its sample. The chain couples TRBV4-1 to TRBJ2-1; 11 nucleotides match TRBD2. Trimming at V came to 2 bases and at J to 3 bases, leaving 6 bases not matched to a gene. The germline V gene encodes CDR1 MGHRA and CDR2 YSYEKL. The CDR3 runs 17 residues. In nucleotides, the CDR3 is TGCGCCAGCAGCCAAACACGGACTAGCGGGTTCTACAATGAGCAGTTCTTC. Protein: CASSQTRTSGFYNEQFF.

CDR3 region: CASTRQGSTDTQYF. CDR3 sequence (DNA): TGTGCCAGCACCCGGCAGGGGAGCACAGATACGCAGTATTTT. The chain has TRBV27 and TRBJ2-3; D may be TRBD1 (6 bases). With 7 bases removed from V and 0 bases from J, the gap between germline ends came to 11 bases. This CDR3 is built from 14 residues. The V gene's germline CDR1 is MNHEY and CDR2 SMNVEV (reference sequence).

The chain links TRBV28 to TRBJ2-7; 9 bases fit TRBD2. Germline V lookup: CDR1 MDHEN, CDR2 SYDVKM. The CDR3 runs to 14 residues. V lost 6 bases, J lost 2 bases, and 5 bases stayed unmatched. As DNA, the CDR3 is TGTGCCAGCAGGGGGAGCGGGAGGACCTACGAGCAGTACTTC. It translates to CASRGSGRTYEQYF.

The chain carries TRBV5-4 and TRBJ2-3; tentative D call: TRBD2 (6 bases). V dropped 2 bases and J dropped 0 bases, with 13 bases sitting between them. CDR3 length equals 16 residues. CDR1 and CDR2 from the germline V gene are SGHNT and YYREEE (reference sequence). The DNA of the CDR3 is TGTGCCAGCAGCTTTTTGTACGGGGGAAGCACAGATACGCAGTATTTT. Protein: CASSFLYGGSTDTQYF.

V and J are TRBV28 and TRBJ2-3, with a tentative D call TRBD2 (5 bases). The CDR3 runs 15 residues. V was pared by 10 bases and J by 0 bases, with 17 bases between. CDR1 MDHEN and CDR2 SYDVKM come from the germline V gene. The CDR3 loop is CAILSGLLSTDTQYF. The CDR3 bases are TGTGCCATCTTATCAGGACTCCTGAGCACAGATACGCAGTATTTT.

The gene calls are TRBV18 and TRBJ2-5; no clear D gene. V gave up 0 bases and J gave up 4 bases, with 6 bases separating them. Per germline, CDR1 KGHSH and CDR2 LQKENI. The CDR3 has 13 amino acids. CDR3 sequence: CASSPPVGETQYF. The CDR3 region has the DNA TGTGCCAGCTCACCACCCGTAGGAGAGACCCAGTACTTC.

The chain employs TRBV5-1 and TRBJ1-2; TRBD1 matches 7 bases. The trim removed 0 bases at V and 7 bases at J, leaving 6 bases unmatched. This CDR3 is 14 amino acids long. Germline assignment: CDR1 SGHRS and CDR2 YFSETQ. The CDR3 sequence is CASSLETQGTGYTF. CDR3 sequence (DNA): TGCGCCAGCAGCTTGGAAACACAGGGGACTGGCTACACCTTC.

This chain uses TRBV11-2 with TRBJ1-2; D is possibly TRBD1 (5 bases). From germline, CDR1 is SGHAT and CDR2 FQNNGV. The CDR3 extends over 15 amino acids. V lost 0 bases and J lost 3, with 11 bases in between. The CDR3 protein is CASSLDLQGDYGYTF. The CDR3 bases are TGTGCCAGCAGCTTAGATCTCCAGGGTGACTATGGCTACACCTTC. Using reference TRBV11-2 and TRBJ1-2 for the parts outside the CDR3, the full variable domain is EAGVAQSPRYKIIEKRQSVAFWCNPISGHATLYWYQQILGQGPKLLIQFQNNGVVDDSQLPKDRFSAERLKGVDSTLKIQPAKLEDSAVYLCASSLDLQGDYGYTFGSGTRLTVV.